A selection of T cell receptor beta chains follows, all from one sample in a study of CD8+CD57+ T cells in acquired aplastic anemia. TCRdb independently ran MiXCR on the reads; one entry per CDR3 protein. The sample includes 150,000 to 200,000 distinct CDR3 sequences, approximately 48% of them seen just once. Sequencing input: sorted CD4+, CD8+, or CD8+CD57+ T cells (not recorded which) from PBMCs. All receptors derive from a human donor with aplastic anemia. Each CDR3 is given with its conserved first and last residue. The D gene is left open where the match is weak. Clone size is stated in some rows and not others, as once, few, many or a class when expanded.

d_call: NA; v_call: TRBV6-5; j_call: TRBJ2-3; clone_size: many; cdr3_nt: TGTGCCAGCAGTCCCGGGTTAAAGGATACGCAGTATTTT; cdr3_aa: CASSPGLKDTQYF
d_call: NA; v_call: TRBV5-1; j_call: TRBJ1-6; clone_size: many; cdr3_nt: TGCGCCAGCAGACAAACGCAAGGAACACCCCTCCACTTT; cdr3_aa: CASRQTQGTPLHF
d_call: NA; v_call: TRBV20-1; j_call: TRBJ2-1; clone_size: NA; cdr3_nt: TGCAGTGCTAGGTTCCTCAGCTCCTACAATGAGCAGTTCTTC; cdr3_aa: CSARFLSSYNEQFF
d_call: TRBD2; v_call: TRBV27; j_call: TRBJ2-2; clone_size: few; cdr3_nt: TGTGCCAGCTCACATAGCGGGCGGAACACCGGGGAGCTGTTTTTT; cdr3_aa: CASSHSGRNTGELFF
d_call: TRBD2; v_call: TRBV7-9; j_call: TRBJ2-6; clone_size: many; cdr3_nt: TGTGCCAGCAGCCCAAGCGGGGCTGGGGCCAACGTCCTGACTTTC; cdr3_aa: CASSPSGAGANVLTF
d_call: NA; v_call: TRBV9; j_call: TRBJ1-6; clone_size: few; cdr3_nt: TGTGCCAGCAGCGGTGATTCACCCCTCCACTTT; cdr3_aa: CASSGDSPLHF
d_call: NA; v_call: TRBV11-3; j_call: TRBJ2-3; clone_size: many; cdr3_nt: TGTGCCAGCAGCTTGACCGGGGGCACAGATACGCAGTATTTT; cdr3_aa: CASSLTGGTDTQYF
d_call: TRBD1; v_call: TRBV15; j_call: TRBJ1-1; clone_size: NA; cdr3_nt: TGTGCCACCAGCAGTCTAACAGGGGTGAACACTGAAGCTTTCTTT; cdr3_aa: CATSSLTGVNTEAFF
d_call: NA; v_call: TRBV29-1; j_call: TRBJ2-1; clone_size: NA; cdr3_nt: TGCAGCGTGGTCGCGGGGGCCAATGAGCAGTTCTTC; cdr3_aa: CSVVAGANEQFF
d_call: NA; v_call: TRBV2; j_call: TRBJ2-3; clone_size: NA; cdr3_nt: TGTGCCAGCAGTGAAGCGCCGTCTTCGGTCACAGATACGCAGTATTTT; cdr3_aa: CASSEAPSSVTDTQYF
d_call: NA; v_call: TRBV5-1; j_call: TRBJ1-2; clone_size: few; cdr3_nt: TGCGCCAGCAGACGTCAGCAAGGAGACTATGGCTACACCTTC; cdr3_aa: CASRRQQGDYGYTF
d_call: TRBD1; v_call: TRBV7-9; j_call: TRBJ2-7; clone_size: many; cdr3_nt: TGTGCCAGCAGCTTAGGAGGGACAGGTGGCGAGCAGTACTTC; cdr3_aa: CASSLGGTGGEQYF
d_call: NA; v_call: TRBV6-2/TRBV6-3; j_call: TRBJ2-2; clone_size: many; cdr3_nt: TGTGCCAGCAGAGAGGACAGATGGAACACCGGGGAGCTGTTTTTT; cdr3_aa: CASREDRWNTGELFF
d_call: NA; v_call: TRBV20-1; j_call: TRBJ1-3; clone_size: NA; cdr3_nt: TGCAGTGCTAGCGCAGGGACCGGAAACACCATATATTTT; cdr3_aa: CSASAGTGNTIYF